Listed below are T cell receptor beta chains from one sample, sequenced in a study of T cells after yellow fever vaccination. TCRdb re-analysed the 5' RACE reads in MiXCR, keeping a single row per CDR3 protein. Of 300,000 to 350,000 distinct CDR3 sequences listed, under 5% are singletons. This specimen consisted of PBMCs, obtained 5 days after the yellow fever booster vaccination. The receptor source for this set is a man in his late teens or twenties who received the YFV17D yellow fever vaccine. CDR3s include the opening cysteine and the closing phenylalanine or tryptophan. The D gene is left open where the match is weak. Clone size is not always given. Where it is, it says once, few, many or a class for expanded clones.

V gene	J gene	D gene	clone size	CDR3 DNA	CDR3 protein
TRBV24-1	TRBJ2-3	.	.	TGTGCCACCAGTGACCGCCTTACAGATACGCAGTATTTT	CATSDRLTDTQYF
TRBV4-1	TRBJ1-6	.	.	TGCGCCAGCAGCCAAGTCCAGGGGATTGTTAATTCACCCCTCCACTTT	CASSQVQGIVNSPLHF
TRBV5-1	TRBJ2-1	TRBD2	few	TGCGCCAGCAGCTTGACAACTAGCGGGGGGGCCGGGGAGCAGTTCTTC	CASSLTTSGGAGEQFF
TRBV10-2	TRBJ2-3	.	.	TGCGCCAGCGGGGCCAGAGGCGGGCTCACAGATACGCAGTATTTT	CASGARGGLTDTQYF
TRBV4-3	TRBJ1-5	TRBD1	few	TGCGCCAGCAGCCAAGGAGGGACAGATCAGCCCCAGCATTTT	CASSQGGTDQPQHF
TRBV7-2	TRBJ1-3	.	.	TGTGCCAGCAGCTTAGACGCTGATAGCTCTGGAAACACCATATATTTT	CASSLDADSSGNTIYF
TRBV12-3/TRBV12-4	TRBJ2-3	TRBD2	many	TGTGCCAGCAGTTTGGTGGGACTAGCAACCGATACGCAGTATTTT	CASSLVGLATDTQYF
TRBV28	TRBJ2-1	TRBD2	many	TGTGCCAGCAGTTTACTAGCGGGCTCCTACAATGAGCAGTTCTTC	CASSLLAGSYNEQFF
TRBV12-3/TRBV12-4	TRBJ1-2	.	few	TGTGCCAGCAGTTTAGGCGGGATTAACTATGGCTACACCTTC	CASSLGGINYGYTF
TRBV5-5	TRBJ2-3	TRBD2	.	TGTGCCAGCAGCACGACTAGCGGGGCAGATACGCAGTATTTT	CASSTTSGADTQYF
TRBV5-1	TRBJ2-1	.	many	TGCGCCAGCAGCTTAGGCCTGGGTTATGAGCAGTTCTTC	CASSLGLGYEQFF
TRBV9	TRBJ2-4	.	.	TGTGCCAGTGAGAGCCGTATTCAGTACTTC	CASESRIQYF
TRBV4-2	TRBJ2-2	TRBD2	many	TGTGCCAGCAGCCACCGACTAGCGGGGGGCAGCACCGGGGAGCTGTTTTTT	CASSHRLAGGSTGELFF
TRBV3-1	TRBJ2-4	.	.	TGTGCCAGCAGCCAAGATCAGCCGACTCGGGTCATTCAGTACTTC	CASSQDQPTRVIQYF
TRBV29-1	TRBJ1-2	TRBD1	.	TGCAGCGTAGAACCGGGACAGATGTATGGCTACACCTTC	CSVEPGQMYGYTF
TRBV25-1	TRBJ1-6	TRBD1	many	TGTGCCAGCTCAAAGACAGGGTTATCACCCCTCCACTTT	CASSKTGLSPLHF
TRBV6-5	TRBJ2-7	.	few	TGTGCCAGCAGTTACGCAGGCAGCTCCTACGAGCAGTACTTC	CASSYAGSSYEQYF
TRBV3-1	TRBJ1-1	TRBD1	.	TGTGCCAGCAGCCAAGTAGGGGGCCAGGCTGAAGCTTTCTTT	CASSQVGGQAEAFF
TRBV24-1	TRBJ2-5	.	few	TGTGCCACCAGTGATCCGAGGGGGGCGGGAGAGACCCAGTACTTC	CATSDPRGAGETQYF
TRBV7-9	TRBJ2-7	TRBD1	.	TGTGCCAGCAGGGTCGGGACAGGGGGAATCAACGAGCAGTACTTC	CASRVGTGGINEQYF
TRBV5-1	TRBJ2-3	.	many	TGCGCCAGCAGCTTGGCCGGCAGGGCCACAGATACGCAGTATTTT	CASSLAGRATDTQYF
TRBV2	TRBJ2-5	TRBD2	many	TGTGCCAGCAGTGAAGTTCTAGCGGGGGCCCAAGAGACCCAGTACTTC	CASSEVLAGAQETQYF
TRBV12-3/TRBV12-4	TRBJ2-5	TRBD2	few	TGTGCCAGCAGTTTAACTAGCGGGGTAGAGACCCAGTACTTC	CASSLTSGVETQYF
TRBV7-2	TRBJ1-5	.	few	TGTGCCAGCAGCTCAACCGGGGGCGCCGGTCAGCCCCAGCATTTT	CASSSTGGAGQPQHF
TRBV7-7	TRBJ2-3	.	many	TGTGCTAGCAGCTTAGACGTCTCAGGAGGGGCAGATACGCAGTATTTT	CASSLDVSGGADTQYF
TRBV28	TRBJ1-6	.	many	TGTGCCAGCAGGGTATTAGGGTCACCCCTCCACTTT	CASRVLGSPLHF
TRBV20-1	TRBJ1-2	.	few	TGCAGTGCTAGAGGCGCAGAAGGCTACACCTTC	CSARGAEGYTF
TRBV19	TRBJ2-1	TRBD1	many	TGTGCCAGTAGTATAGCCGGGACAGCCTACAATGAGCAGTTCTTC	CASSIAGTAYNEQFF
TRBV7-9	TRBJ1-4	.	many	TGTGCCAGCAGCTTTTCCGAAAAACTGTTTTTT	CASSFSEKLFF
TRBV7-9	TRBJ2-5	TRBD2	few	TGTGCCAGCAGCCCACAACCCTGGACTAGCGGGGGCCAAGAGACCCAGTACTTC	CASSPQPWTSGGQETQYF
TRBV9	TRBJ1-1	.	.	TGTGCCAGCAGCGTAGCCGCTGGGCAGACTGAAGCTTTCTTT	CASSVAAGQTEAFF
TRBV15	TRBJ2-5	.	few	TGTGCCACCAGCAGAGTGGGCGGTGGGACCCAGTACTTC	CATSRVGGGTQYF
TRBV6-5	TRBJ2-2	.	many	TGTGCCAGCAGTTACTTATCCAGACACACCGGGGAGCTGTTTTTT	CASSYLSRHTGELFF
TRBV29-1	TRBJ2-1	.	many	TGCAGCGTTGCTTGGGGGTCCAATGAGCAGTTCTTC	CSVAWGSNEQFF
TRBV6-5	TRBJ1-4	.	.	TGTGCCAGCGGCTACCCAGGGTCTCCCAATGAAAAACTGTTTTTT	CASGYPGSPNEKLFF
TRBV5-1	TRBJ2-3	TRBD1	many	TGCGCCAGCAGCTCGAGGACAGGGAGCACAGATACGCAGTATTTT	CASSSRTGSTDTQYF
TRBV10-3	TRBJ2-2	TRBD1	.	TGTGCCATCAGCGGGGACAGGGGGTCCGGGGAGCTGTTTTTT	CAISGDRGSGELFF
TRBV7-2	TRBJ2-2	.	many	TGTGCCAGCAGCTTATCCGGGGTGGACACCGGGGAGCTGTTTTTT	CASSLSGVDTGELFF
TRBV7-9	TRBJ1-5	TRBD1	few	TGTGCCAGCAGCCGTGTAGGGACAGGGGGCAATCAGCCCCAGCATTTT	CASSRVGTGGNQPQHF
TRBV5-1	TRBJ2-5	TRBD2	many	TGCGCCAGCAGCCGAGGACAGGGACTAGCGGGGTTAGAGACCCAGTACTTC	CASSRGQGLAGLETQYF
TRBV7-2	TRBJ1-1	.	.	TGTGCCAGCAGCACCGGGACCCGGGGGAGGACTGAAGCTTTCTTT	CASSTGTRGRTEAFF
TRBV29-1	TRBJ1-4	.	few	TGCAGCGCCCGGTCTAATGAAAAACTGTTTTTT	CSARSNEKLFF
TRBV6-2/TRBV6-3	TRBJ2-7	.	many	TGTGCCAGCAGTTCGGACATCCGCTACGAGCAGTACTTC	CASSSDIRYEQYF
TRBV14	TRBJ2-4	.	.	TGTGCCAGCAGCCCATCTGGAACCAAAAACATTCAGTACTTC	CASSPSGTKNIQYF
TRBV5-4	TRBJ2-1	TRBD2	few	TGTGCCAGTCCACCTCCGGGACTAGTTTCCAATGAGCAGTTCTTC	CASPPPGLVSNEQFF
TRBV5-1	TRBJ2-2	.	few	TGCGCCAGCAGAAAGACCGGGGAGCTGTTTTTT	CASRKTGELFF
TRBV10-3	TRBJ1-1	.	many	TGTGCCATCAGTGATGCAGCCCGAGCTTTCTTT	CAISDAARAFF
TRBV6-6	TRBJ1-2	.	.	TGTGCCAGCACCCAGGCAGGGGCCTATGGCTACACCTTC	CASTQAGAYGYTF
TRBV7-2	TRBJ2-7	.	.	TGTGCCAGCAGCGGATTCAGGGGCTCCTACGAGCAGTACTTC	CASSGFRGSYEQYF
TRBV4-2	TRBJ2-4	.	many	TGTGCCAGCAGCCCCTTGTTGGGGGATGTGGGCAAAAACATTCAGTACTTC	CASSPLLGDVGKNIQYF
TRBV12-3/TRBV12-4	TRBJ1-5	.	many	TGTGCCAGCAGCCCCTCTCAACAGCCCCAGCATTTT	CASSPSQQPQHF
TRBV5-5	TRBJ1-1	.	many	TGTGCCAGCAGTAAGGGAAACACTGAAGCTTTCTTT	CASSKGNTEAFF
TRBV20-1	TRBJ1-5	.	few	TGCAGTGCTTCAAGGACGTTCAGTCAGCCCCAGCATTTT	CSASRTFSQPQHF
TRBV6-4	TRBJ2-7	.	few	TGTGCCAGCAGTTCCTCGGTCGGGGGGCGACCCTCCTACGAGCAGTACTTC	CASSSSVGGRPSYEQYF
TRBV14	TRBJ2-7	.	.	TGTGCCAGCAGCCAAGAATGGGGCAGAACCTACGAGCAGTACTTC	CASSQEWGRTYEQYF
TRBV5-1	TRBJ1-1	.	.	TGCGCCAGCAGCTTGATCTCCCAGGGGATCACTGAAGCTTTCTTT	CASSLISQGITEAFF
TRBV24-1	TRBJ2-1	TRBD1	many	TGTGCCACCAGTGATTTGGCAGGGGGCAATTTTGAGCAGTTCTTC	CATSDLAGGNFEQFF